The entry that follows covers one T cell receptor (beta chain) sequence. The antigen is not known. The data were obtained in a study of shared clonotypes between healthy human individuals. Study-wide findings and caveats: All-four-donor shared clonotypes had higher generation probabilities than non-shared clonotypes did.

Produced via immunoSEQ multiplex PCR; TCRdb's table is partial and in-frame only. The table records about 1.1 million clones, around 77% of them present only once. This CDR3 comprises 17 residues. Sample: memory CD4+ T cells from PBMCs. Sample subset: CD45RA-negative fraction. The sequence was obtained from a man between 18 and 29 years old in good health. Some clones in this sample may be carry-over from other donors' samples. The rearrangement uses TRBV12-1 and TRBJ1-2; the table's D call TRBD1 went unverified against the DNA. TRBV12-1 is a pseudogene segment. CDR3 bases: TGTGCCAGCAGCACCTATCTCTGGGACAGGGGTAACTATGGCTACACCTTC. Encoded protein: CASSTYLWDRGNYGYTF.